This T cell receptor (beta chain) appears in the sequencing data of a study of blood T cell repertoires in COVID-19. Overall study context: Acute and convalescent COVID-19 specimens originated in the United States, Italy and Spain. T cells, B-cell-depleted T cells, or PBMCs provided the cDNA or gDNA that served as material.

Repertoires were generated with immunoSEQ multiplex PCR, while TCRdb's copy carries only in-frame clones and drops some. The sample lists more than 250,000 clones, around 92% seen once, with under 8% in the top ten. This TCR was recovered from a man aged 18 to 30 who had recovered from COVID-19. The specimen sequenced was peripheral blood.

This CDR3 is CASSGVDRTSNQPQHF. In DNA form, the CDR3 reads TGTGCCAGCAGTGGAGTCGACAGAACTAGCAATCAGCCCCAGCATTTT. The rearrangement joins TRBV2 to TRBJ1-5, with D maybe TRBD1 (5 bases). The CDR3 totals 16 residues. Trimming removed 4 bases from V and 0 bases from J, with 13 bases in between. Germline CDR1 reads SNHLY; CDR2 reads FYNNEI.